This T cell receptor beta chain was profiled in a study of shared clonotypes between healthy human individuals. Cells designated naive CD8 were CD45RO-negative and were positively selected for CCR7, with terminally differentiated effector memory CD45RA+ cells excluded. None of the donors, who were healthy HIV-negative adults, had recently had acute infections or vaccinations. The assay was immunoSEQ multiplex PCR, and TCRdb's table has in-frame clones only and misses some. The repertoire includes about 1,800,000 clones, about 95% of them detected once, and less than 1.5% sits in the top ten. Comment on this clone: As yet, its antigen is unknown.

The CDR3 spans 14 residues. The V and J ends lost 5 bases and 3 bases respectively, with 11 bases between them. The germline CDR1 and CDR2 sequences are MDHEN and SYDVKM. Study conclusions and caveats: It was observed that roughly 4.8% of naive CD4 clonotypes were shared across a handful of donors. What rarefaction showed was incomplete sorted-subset sequencing despite large depth. Lower generation probabilities were found for non-shared clonotypes than for those shared by all four donors.

V and J are TRBV28 and TRBJ2-1; possibly TRBD2 for D (5 bases). The clonotype comes from a man aged 18-30 years in good health. Source material: naive CD8+ T cells sorted from blood. The CDR3 loop reads CASSQTGNYNEQFF. Written as DNA, the CDR3 is TGTGCCAGCAGTCAGACCGGGAACTACAATGAGCAGTTCTTC.